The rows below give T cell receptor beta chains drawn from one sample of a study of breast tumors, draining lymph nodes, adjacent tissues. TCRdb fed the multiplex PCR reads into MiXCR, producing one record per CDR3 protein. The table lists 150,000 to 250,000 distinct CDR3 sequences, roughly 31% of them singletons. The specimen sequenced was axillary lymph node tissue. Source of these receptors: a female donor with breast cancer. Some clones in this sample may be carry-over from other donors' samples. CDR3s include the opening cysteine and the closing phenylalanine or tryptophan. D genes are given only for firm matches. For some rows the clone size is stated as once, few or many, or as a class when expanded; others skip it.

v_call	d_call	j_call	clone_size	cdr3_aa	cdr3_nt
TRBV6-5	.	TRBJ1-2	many	CASSPDMYYGYTF	TGTGCCAGCAGCCCCGACATGTACTATGGCTACACCTTC
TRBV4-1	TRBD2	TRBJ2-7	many	CASSPQRGSASTEYEQYF	TGCGCCAGCAGTCCCCAGCGGGGGTCCGCCAGCACCGAGTACGAGCAGTACTTC
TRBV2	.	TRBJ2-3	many	CASSDRGSGADTQYF	TGTGCCAGCAGTGATAGGGGCTCGGGAGCAGATACGCAGTATTTT
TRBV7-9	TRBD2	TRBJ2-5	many	CASNPGVAGEETQYF	TGTGCCAGCAACCCGGGCGTAGCGGGAGAAGAGACCCAGTACTTC
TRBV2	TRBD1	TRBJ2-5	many	CASSQTGMETQYF	TGTGCCAGCAGCCAGACAGGGATGGAGACCCAGTACTTC
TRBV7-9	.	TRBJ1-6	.	CASSLSFGHTYNSPLHF	TGTGCCAGCAGCCTAAGTTTCGGACACACCTATAATTCACCCCTCCACTTT
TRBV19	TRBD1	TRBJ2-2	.	CASSSRDRPLGGDGELFF	TGTGCCAGTAGTTCCCGGGACAGGCCGCTGGGGGGTGACGGGGAGCTGTTTTTT
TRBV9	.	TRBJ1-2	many	CASSTTGFYGYTF	TGTGCCAGCAGCACCACAGGGTTCTATGGCTACACCTTC
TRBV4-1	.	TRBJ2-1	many	CASSHPSPTGDNEQFF	TGCGCCAGCAGCCACCCGTCCCCGACAGGAGACAATGAGCAGTTCTTC
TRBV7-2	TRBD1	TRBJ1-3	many	CASSLETGGGNTIYF	TGTGCCAGCAGCTTAGAAACAGGGGGTGGAAACACCATATATTTT
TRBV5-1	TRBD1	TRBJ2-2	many	CASRRDSPNTGELFF	TGCGCCAGCAGGAGGGACAGTCCGAACACCGGGGAGCTGTTTTTT
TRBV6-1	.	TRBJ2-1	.	CASRRADGAYNEQFF	TGTGCCAGCAGGCGAGCGGACGGAGCCTACAATGAGCAGTTCTTC